A selection of T cell receptor beta chains follows, all from one sample in a study of CD8+ T cells in alopecia areata. Libraries were prepared by immunoSEQ multiplex PCR; TCRdb keeps only in-frame clonotypes and omits some of them. The top ten hold 10% of the sample, which has approximately 130,000 clones, 47% seen once. The sequencing input was NKG2D-low CD8+ T cells sorted from blood. The source of these receptors is a human donor with alopecia areata. The CDR3 runs from the conserved cysteine through the conserved F or W. The D gene is left open where the match is weak. Rows give clone size only sometimes, using once, few, many, or a class for an expanded clone.

d_gene,abundance,len,v_gene,j_gene,CDR3nt,CDR3aa
-,-,12,TRBV12-5,TRBJ2-7,TGTGCTAGTGGTTTGACTAGCTACGAGCAGTACTTC,CASGLTSYEQYF
-,few,12,TRBV29-1,TRBJ2-7,TGCAGCGTTTATAGTGGCGCCTACGAGCAGTACTTC,CSVYSGAYEQYF
-,few,14,TRBV4-2,TRBJ1-1,TGTGCCAGCAGCCATGCCCTGGGGAACACTGAAGCTTTCTTT,CASSHALGNTEAFF
-,-,14,TRBV7-2,TRBJ1-1,TGTGCCAGCAGCTTAGTGGGGGGGACCGTTGAAGCTTTCTTT,CASSLVGGTVEAFF
-,-,17,TRBV29-1,TRBJ2-5,TGCAGCGTTGAAGTGTCGCAGCGGACAACGATATCCGAGACCCAGTACTTC,CSVEVSQRTTISETQYF
-,few,14,TRBV15,TRBJ2-1,TGTGCCACCAGCAGCGGGCGAGGATACAATGAGCAGTTCTTC,CATSSGRGYNEQFF
-,-,14,TRBV4-1,TRBJ2-5,TGCGCCAGCAGCCCAACTCCCAACGTTGAGACCCAGTACTTC,CASSPTPNVETQYF
TRBD1,-,13,TRBV29-1,TRBJ2-7,TGCAGCGTAAAAAGACAGGGAGCCTACGAGCAGTACTTC,CSVKRQGAYEQYF
-,-,13,TRBV30,TRBJ2-7,TGTGCCTGGAGCAATCGGGTTTCCTACGAGCAGTACTTC,CAWSNRVSYEQYF
-,-,12,TRBV19,TRBJ2-1,TGTGCCAGTAGTATAGGTGGCACTGAGCAGTTCTTC,CASSIGGTEQFF
TRBD1,-,15,TRBV28,TRBJ2-1,TGTGCCAGCAGTTTTTCGGACAGGGATTACAATGAGCAGTTCTTC,CASSFSDRDYNEQFF
-,-,15,TRBV9,TRBJ2-3,TGTGCCAGCAGCGTAGAGGGGGGGAGCACAGATACGCAGTATTTT,CASSVEGGSTDTQYF
-,few,13,TRBV7-9,TRBJ1-1,TGTGCCAGCAGCTTAGGGACGAACACTGAAGCTTTCTTT,CASSLGTNTEAFF
TRBD2,-,15,TRBV29-1,TRBJ2-3,TGCAGCGTTGGGGCGGCTAGCGGGTTGTCGGATACGCAGTATTTT,CSVGAASGLSDTQYF
TRBD1,few,15,TRBV28,TRBJ2-1,TGTGCCAGCAGTATCCGACGTCAGGGGGCGCAGGAGCAGTTCTTC,CASSIRRQGAQEQFF
-,few,15,TRBV29-1,TRBJ2-5,TGCAGCGTTGATAAACTAGTCACATTCCAAGAGACCCAGTACTTC,CSVDKLVTFQETQYF
-,-,13,TRBV27,TRBJ2-1,TGTGCCAGCAGTTTTCGAGCTTCGAGGGAGCAGTTCTTC,CASSFRASREQFF
TRBD1,-,13,TRBV29-1,TRBJ2-7,TGCAGCGTACGGACAGGGGAAAACTACGAGCAGTACTTC,CSVRTGENYEQYF
TRBD1,-,15,TRBV27,TRBJ1-2,TGTGCCAGCATGAGCTTCCGGGACAGAGAGGATGGCTACACCTTC,CASMSFRDREDGYTF
-,-,13,TRBV29-1,TRBJ2-7,TGCAGCGTTGAAGAAGAGGGCCCCTACGAGCAGTACTTC,CSVEEEGPYEQYF
-,few,14,TRBV2,TRBJ2-5,TGTGCCAGCAGTGCAAGGCGGTATCAAGAGACCCAGTACTTC,CASSARRYQETQYF
-,few,11,TRBV29-1,TRBJ2-7,TGCAGCGTTTCAGGAACCTACGAGCAGTACTTC,CSVSGTYEQYF
-,-,15,TRBV27,TRBJ2-3,TGTGCCAGCAGTTTATTTCTACGTAGCACAGATACGCAGTATTTT,CASSLFLRSTDTQYF
TRBD2,many,17,TRBV15,TRBJ2-3,TGTGCCACCAGCTCGTCGACTAGCGGGGGGGCCCCAGATACGCAGTATTTT,CATSSSTSGGAPDTQYF
-,few,12,TRBV28,TRBJ2-7,TGTGCCAGCAGTTTGACCACATACGAGCAGTACTTC,CASSLTTYEQYF
TRBD1,-,14,TRBV9,TRBJ1-6,TGTGCCAGCAGCACGGGACAGAGTTACTCACCCCTCCACTTT,CASSTGQSYSPLHF
TRBD1,once,14,TRBV9,TRBJ1-4,TGTGCCAGCAGCCCCGGGACAGGGTATGAAAAACTGTTTTTT,CASSPGTGYEKLFF
-,once,11,TRBV5-4,TRBJ2-3,TGTGCCAGCAACGTAGGAGATACGCAGTATTTT,CASNVGDTQYF
TRBD2,few,15,TRBV27,TRBJ2-1,TGTGCCAGCAGTACGGGACTAGCGGGAGCCCTTGAGCAGTTCTTC,CASSTGLAGALEQFF
TRBD1,-,15,TRBV28,TRBJ1-5,TGTGCCAGCAGCGCGGTCCGACAGGGTAATCAGCCCCAGCATTTT,CASSAVRQGNQPQHF
-,-,13,TRBV27,TRBJ1-2,TGTGCCAGCAGTTTAGGGAGGGGCTATGGCTACACCTTC,CASSLGRGYGYTF
-,-,12,TRBV27,TRBJ2-1,TGTGCCAGCAGTTTACAGGGAAATGAGCAGTTCTTC,CASSLQGNEQFF
-,few,15,TRBV27,TRBJ2-6,TGTGCCAGCAGTTTGGAGGACTCTGGGGCCAACGTCCTGACTTTC,CASSLEDSGANVLTF
TRBD1,-,14,TRBV6-5,TRBJ2-7,TGTGCCAGCAGTTACGGGGACAGGGCCGCCGAGCAGTACTTC,CASSYGDRAAEQYF
TRBD1,-,13,TRBV27,TRBJ2-1,TGTGCCAGCACCCGGACAGGCTACAATGAGCAGTTCTTC,CASTRTGYNEQFF
-,-,12,TRBV29-1,TRBJ2-7,TGCAGCGTTGAAAGAGCAGCCTACGAGCAGTACTTC,CSVERAAYEQYF
TRBD2,-,15,TRBV29-1,TRBJ2-1,TGCAGCGTTGAAGAGGGACTAGCTCTGGGGAATGAGCAGTTCTTC,CSVEEGLALGNEQFF
-,-,10,TRBV28,TRBJ1-2,TGTGCCAGCAGTTTCAATGGCTACACCTTC,CASSFNGYTF
-,-,11,TRBV29-1,TRBJ2-7,TGCAGCGTTGGTAGCTCCTACGAGCAGTACTTC,CSVGSSYEQYF
-,-,13,TRBV29-1,TRBJ2-2,TGCAGCGTGGACCCTCTAGCACCCGGGGAGCTGTTTTTT,CSVDPLAPGELFF
TRBD2,-,16,TRBV27,TRBJ2-7,TGTGCCAGCGGCTTCCCCGGACTAGCGGGAGCAAACGAGCAGTACTTC,CASGFPGLAGANEQYF
-,-,13,TRBV30,TRBJ2-1,TGTGCCTGGAGTGTACTGGCCCCCAATGAGCAGTTCTTC,CAWSVLAPNEQFF
TRBD1,few,15,TRBV29-1,TRBJ2-3,TGCAGCGTTCGGGACAGGGATTCTCGCACAGATACGCAGTATTTT,CSVRDRDSRTDTQYF
TRBD2,-,13,TRBV13,TRBJ2-7,TGTGCCAGCAGCTTATGGGGGGGAGACGAGCAGTACTTC,CASSLWGGDEQYF
-,-,12,TRBV27,TRBJ2-7,TGTGCCAGCAGGAACAGTCTCTACGAGCAGTACTTC,CASRNSLYEQYF
-,-,16,TRBV27,TRBJ1-1,TGTGCCAGCAGGACTCGATCGGGGGCAAGGGGCACTGAAGCTTTCTTT,CASRTRSGARGTEAFF
-,-,15,TRBV5-1,TRBJ2-7,TGCGCCAGCAGCTTGGAGGCGTTTGCAACCTACGAGCAGTACTTC,CASSLEAFATYEQYF
-,-,12,TRBV7-9,TRBJ2-1,TGTGCCAGCAGCCTCAATCCTGCTGAGCAGTTCTTC,CASSLNPAEQFF
-,-,13,TRBV6-5,TRBJ2-2,TGTGCCAGCAGTGGAGCGAACACCGGGGAGCTGTTTTTT,CASSGANTGELFF
TRBD1,-,16,TRBV2,TRBJ1-5,TGTGCCAGCAGTTCGGGACAGGGGATGAGCAATCAGCCCCAGCATTTT,CASSSGQGMSNQPQHF
-,-,14,TRBV30,TRBJ2-7,TGTGCCTGGAGTGTAGGCAGGGCCTCCTACGAGCAGTACTTC,CAWSVGRASYEQYF
TRBD1,-,15,TRBV9,TRBJ1-2,TGTGCCAGCAGCACCGGGACAGCCCTTAACTATGGCTACACCTTC,CASSTGTALNYGYTF
TRBD1,-,12,TRBV27,TRBJ1-5,TGTGCCAGCAGACAGGGGGCTTCGCCCCAGCATTTT,CASRQGASPQHF
TRBD1,-,16,TRBV19,TRBJ1-5,TGTGCCAGTACCTCCGACAGGGGGCAAGACAATCAGCCCCAGCATTTT,CASTSDRGQDNQPQHF
TRBD1,-,16,TRBV14,TRBJ2-5,TGTGCCAGCAGCCAAGAGGGACAGGGATGGCAAGAGACCCAGTACTTC,CASSQEGQGWQETQYF
-,-,13,TRBV29-1,TRBJ2-1,TGCAGCGCCGCGGACAAGTCCTACAATGAGCAGTTCTTC,CSAADKSYNEQFF
-,-,14,TRBV27,TRBJ1-2,TGTGCCAGCAGGGCCCGGGACACTAACTATGGCTACACCTTC,CASRARDTNYGYTF